This entry concerns a single T cell receptor beta chain. Its antigen is not identified. Different DNA sequences within this sample yield the same CDR3. Sorted-subset replicate PCR reactions were performed with around 210 ng DNA, corresponding to about 30,000 T cell genomes. In the source study's methods: With immunoSEQ giving junction-only sequences and no quality scores, filtering differed. Repertoires were generated with immunoSEQ multiplex PCR, while TCRdb's copy carries only in-frame clones and drops some. From that table come the V and J calls and clone size; the DNA was used to work out D and trimming. The sample has a few million clones, just over 90% seen once. The sample comes from a study of shared clonotypes between healthy human individuals. Broader study findings: Naive CD4 clonotypes were shared across several donors at around 5%.

The CDR3 loop spans 12 amino acids. V was cut by 1 base and J by 8 bases, with 6 bases left in between. Germline CDR1 is SGHAT and CDR2 is FQNNGV. All donors were healthy HIV-negative adults lacking recent acute infections or vaccinations. The chain employs TRBV11-2 and TRBJ2-1; D might be TRBD2 (5 bases). This clonotype was obtained from a man aged 18 to 30 in good health. Some clones in this sample may be carry-over from other donors' samples. The source material was naive CD4+ T cells from PBMCs. Subset described: CD45RA+ positively selected. Here the CDR3 reads CASSLAGDEQFF. DNA for the CDR3: TGTGCCAGCAGCTTAGCCGGGGATGAGCAGTTCTTC.